Here is one TCR beta chain with its context. The study sequenced TCR beta in blood CD8+ and CD4+ T cells. The CD8+ and CD4+ T cells were negatively isolated, with the TEMRA cells enriched by FACS. Random hexamers primed reverse transcription of about 0.5 to 1 ug RNA. TCR beta CDR3 was amplified by immunoSEQ covering 54 Vbeta and 13 Jbeta. TCRdb passed the immunoSEQ multiplex PCR reads through MiXCR, listing each CDR3 protein once. The repertoire includes about 150,000 distinct CDR3 sequences, 95% of them detected once, and approximately 0.11% sits in the top ten. This specimen comes from a study of CD8 T cells in Susac syndrome. The CDR3 runs to 11 residues. Germline CDR1 reads LNHDA; CDR2 reads SQIVND (reference sequence). Trimming removed 6 bases from V and 8 bases from J, with 8 bases in between.

The chain joins TRBV19 to TRBJ2-1; no definite D call. The TCR was taken from a human donor with multiple sclerosis. The specimen was CD4+ T cells from PBMCs. The CDR3 DNA sequence: TGTGCCAGTAGCGGTGACTATGAGCAGTTCTTC. Its translation: CASSGDYEQFF.